This T cell receptor beta chain is drawn from a study of blood T cell repertoires in COVID-19. Everyone who took part was 18 to 89 years old, and they came from some 23 US areas. Cohort 3 donors were reported recovered after two negative PCRs, clearance, or symptom resolution. Profiling relied on immunoSEQ multiplex PCR, and the TCRdb table lists in-frame clones only, not all of them. The table records approximately 150,000 clones, under 90% of them present only once. The receptor comes from a man in his sixties who had recovered from COVID-19. The specimen was PBMCs or T cells enriched from blood (not recorded which).

For the CDR3, the DNA is TGTGCCAGCAGCCAAGGACTAGATGAGCAGTTCTTC. It codes for CASSQGLDEQFF. The chain recombines TRBV3-1 (or the pseudogene TRBV3-2) with TRBJ2-1; possibly TRBD2 for D (6 bases). V was cut by 1 base and J by 8 bases, with 6 bases left in between. The V gene's germline CDR1 is LGHDT and CDR2 YNNKEL (reference sequence). The CDR3 is made up of 12 amino acids.